The 10 T cell receptor beta chains presented below share a single source sample, sequenced in a study of T cell responses to AZD1222 COVID-19 vaccine. Data came from immunoSEQ multiplex PCR; TCRdb stores just in-frame clones and leaves some out. Of tens of thousands of clones listed, approximately 90% are singletons. The input for sequencing was peripheral blood, taken 28 days after the second AZD1222 dose. These receptors were obtained from an adult who received the AZD1222 COVID-19 vaccine.

J is TRBJ2-3 and V is TRBV19, with TRBD2 matching over 7 bases. This CDR3 has 14 amino acids. Germline-derived CDR1 and CDR2 are LNHDA and SQIVND (reference sequence). The V gene end was trimmed by 6 bases and the J gene end by 1 base; junction bases not matched to a gene: 4. CDR3 coding DNA: TGTGCCAGTAGACGAAGCGGGGGCACAGATACGCAGTATTTT. It codes for CASRRSGGTDTQYF.

The chain joins TRBV6-2 or TRBV6-3 to TRBJ2-2; D is unclear. The V and J ends lost 5 bases and 1 base respectively, with 8 bases between them. CDR3 size: 14 residues. The germline CDR1 and CDR2 sequences are MNHEY and SVGEGT. CDR3 nucleotide sequence: TGTGCCAGCAGTATACAAATGAACACCGGGGAGCTGTTTTTT. Translated: CASSIQMNTGELFF.

The chain uses TRBV27 and TRBJ1-5; D remains unclear. Deletions cut 8 bases from V and 9 bases from J, with 17 bases between. This CDR3 region has 13 residues. CDR1 is MNHEY, CDR2 SMNVEV, per germline (reference sequence). For the CDR3, the DNA is TGTGCCAGCGCCTCCGACCAGGAGTTGCCCCAGCATTTT. Encoded protein: CASASDQELPQHF.

This chain uses TRBV19 with TRBJ1-1; TRBD1 matches 9 bases. Germline V CDR1 and CDR2: LNHDA, SQIVND (reference sequence). The CDR3 sequence is 15 residues long. The J segment lost 5 bases and the V segment lost 2 bases, leaving 6 bases of the junction unmatched. The CDR3 bases are TGTGCCAGTAGTATAAGGGACAGGGTGGCGACTGAAGCTTTCTTT. Amino acids: CASSIRDRVATEAFF. Full variable domain (outside the CDR3, taken from reference TRBV19 and TRBJ1-1): DGGITQSPKYLFRKEGQNVTLSCEQNLNHDAMYWYRQDPGQGLRLIYYSQIVNDFQKGDIAEGYSVSREKKESFPLTVTSAQKNPTAFYLCASSIRDRVATEAFFGQGTRLTVV.

V usage is TRBV20-1 and J usage is TRBJ2-1; D remains ambiguous. This CDR3 has 11 residues. Germline CDR1 reads DFQATT; CDR2 reads SNEGSKA (reference sequence). In nucleotides, the CDR3 is TGCAGCCCGCGATCCTACAATGAGCAGTTCTTC. This encodes CSPRSYNEQFF.

The J gene is TRBJ1-5, the V gene TRBV6-2 or TRBV6-3; D unclear. The CDR3 is 13 amino acids. V lost 6 bases to trimming and J lost 6 bases, with 12 bases between them. Looked up from germline, CDR1 is MNHEY and CDR2 is SVGEGT. The CDR3 here is CASSPRKGQPQHF. DNA of the CDR3: TGTGCCAGCAGCCCGCGAAAGGGTCAGCCCCAGCATTTT.

The V gene is TRBV18, the J gene TRBJ1-5; 7 bases are a match to TRBD1. CDR1 is KGHSH, CDR2 LQKENI, per germline. J lost 5 bases, V lost 2 bases, and 6 bases had no gene match. This CDR3 comprises 15 residues. DNA for the CDR3: TGTGCCAGCTCACCAACGACAGGGCTCGATCAGCCCCAGCATTTT. Amino acid sequence: CASSPTTGLDQPQHF.

CDR3: CSAPAGIGYTF. The CDR3 DNA sequence: TGCAGTGCCCCGGCAGGGATCGGCTACACCTTC. The chain couples TRBV20-1 to TRBJ1-2; D possibly corresponds to TRBD1 (5 bases). Germline V lookup: CDR1 DFQATT, CDR2 SNEGSKA (reference sequence). The CDR3 runs to 11 residues. V was clipped by 6 bases and J by 8 bases, with 13 bases between them.

The J gene is TRBJ2-1, the V gene TRBV5-1, with 8 bases matching TRBD1. The CDR3 totals 17 residues. Losses at the gene ends were 3 bases for V and 2 bases for J; bases not matched to a gene: 10. Looked up from germline, CDR1 is SGHRS and CDR2 is YFSETQ. The CDR3 loop reads CASSSDNRGVPYNEQFF. CDR3 in DNA: TGCGCCAGCAGCTCCGACAACAGGGGGGTGCCCTACAATGAGCAGTTCTTC.

This clone was detected a few times. V gene TRBV3-1 (or the pseudogene TRBV3-2) combines with J gene TRBJ2-3, with 7 bases that match TRBD2. Germline V gene lookup returns CDR1 LGHDT and CDR2 YNNKEL (reference sequence). The J segment lost 3 bases and the V segment lost 5 bases, leaving 2 bases of the junction unmatched. The CDR3 runs to 13 residues. In DNA form, the CDR3 reads TGTGCCAGCAGCTCCGGGGGGACAGATACGCAGTATTTT. It codes for CASSSGGTDTQYF.